The 31 T cell receptor beta chains below all came from one sample that was sequenced in a study of graft-versus-host responses after intestinal transplantation. Antigen specificity for these receptors is unknown. This table comes from immunoSEQ multiplex PCR, and its TCRdb copy is limited to in-frame clones, with some not included. The table lists around 97,000 clones, around nine tenths of them singletons, with 6% in the top ten. Sequenced here: unstimulated CD8+ T cells sorted from spleen or lymph node cells, sampled before intestinal transplant. The receptor source for this set is a human donor who received an intestinal transplant.

On this clone itself: At the DNA level, this CDR3 is encoded by other sequences in the same sample as well. The chain couples TRBV11-2 to TRBJ2-5, with 7 bases matching TRBD2. Looked up from germline, CDR1 is SGHAT and CDR2 is FQNNGV. V trimming: 1 base; J trimming: 5 bases; junction bases outside the gene matches: 1. CDR3 size: 13 residues. CDR3 region: CASSLAGGETQYF. CDR3 nucleotide sequence: TGTGCCAGCAGCTTAGCCGGGGGGGAGACCCAGTACTTC.

Remarks on this clone: The same CDR3 also results from other DNA sequences found in this sample. The chain links TRBV2 to TRBJ2-6, with D unresolved. This CDR3 has 18 residues. Trimming stripped 7 bases from V and 0 bases from J, with 19 bases between. Germline V gives CDR1 SNHLY, CDR2 FYNNEI. The CDR3: CASNLPPPALSGANVLTF. The CDR3 DNA is TGTGCCAGCAACCTACCCCCGCCAGCCCTCTCTGGGGCCAACGTCCTGACTTTC.

This clone has just one count. The chain combines TRBV7-9 with TRBJ2-1; no firm D call. This CDR3 comprises 11 residues. Trimming left V 5 bases short and J 9 bases short, with 8 bases between. Per the germline V gene, CDR1 is SEHNR and CDR2 is FQNEAQ (reference sequence). CDR3 sequence (DNA): TGTGCCAGCAGCCCAGACTTTGAGCAGTTCTTC. This codes for CASSPDFEQFF.

The chain combines TRBV29-1 with TRBJ2-2; D possibly corresponds to TRBD2 (5 bases). The CDR3 loop spans 17 amino acids. V lost 1 base, J lost 7 bases, and 22 bases lay in between. The germline CDR1 and CDR2 sequences are SQVTM and ANQGSEA. CDR3 nucleotide sequence: TGCAGCGTTGAAGTGGCCGCGAACCTCGGGGTGGACGGGGAGCTGTTTTTT. As protein: CSVEVAANLGVDGELFF.

The gene calls are TRBV6-5 and TRBJ2-5; 8 positions match TRBD2. Trimming at V came to 6 bases and at J to 1 base, leaving 7 bases not matched to a gene. The CDR3 extends over 15 amino acids. In germline, CDR1 is MNHEY, CDR2 SVGAGI. CDR3 in DNA: TGTGCCAGCAGATCCGTAGCGGGGATCCAAGAGACCCAGTACTTC. The encoded protein is CASRSVAGIQETQYF.

The gene calls are TRBV6-5 and TRBJ2-7, with D possibly being TRBD1 or TRBD2 (6 bases each). This CDR3 is 15 amino acids long. The germline gives CDR1 MNHEY, CDR2 SVGAGI. The V gene lost 7 bases and the J gene lost 5 bases, with 21 bases spanning the gap. CDR3 DNA sequence: TGTGCCAGCACTCCGTTGGGGGGCCCCCTTGACGAGCAGTACTTC. Translated: CASTPLGGPLDEQYF.

The V and J genes are TRBV6-5 and TRBJ2-5; D ambiguous. Germline CDR1 and CDR2: MNHEY and SVGAGI. V lost 5 bases, J lost 2 bases, and 12 bases lay in between. This CDR3 has 14 amino acids. CDR3 residues: CASSEWVGQETQYF. CDR3 nucleotide sequence: TGTGCCAGCAGTGAATGGGTCGGACAAGAGACCCAGTACTTC.

This chain joins TRBV5-4 and TRBJ1-1; D ambiguous. The CDR3 spans 14 residues. CDR1 and CDR2 (germline): SGHNT, YYREEE (reference sequence). V lost 4 bases, J lost 5 bases, and 15 bases lay in between. For the CDR3, the DNA is TGTGCCAGCAGCCCAAGTGGGGTAAAGACTGAAGCTTTCTTT. Its translation: CASSPSGVKTEAFF.

The chain employs TRBV2 and TRBJ2-7; TRBD1 matches at 7 bases. The V gene's germline CDR1 is SNHLY and CDR2 FYNNEI. J was trimmed by 3 bases and V by 8 bases; bases with no gene match: 10. The CDR3 spans 14 residues. CDR3 nucleotides: TGTGCCAGCTACCGTCGGACAGGCGACTACGAGCAGTACTTC. It codes for CASYRRTGDYEQYF.

The chain couples TRBV7-9 to TRBJ1-4; D perhaps matches TRBD1 (5 bases). Trimming cost V 5 bases and J 3 bases, with 13 bases left between them. The CDR3 runs to 15 residues. Germline CDR1 and CDR2: SEHNR and FQNEAQ (reference sequence). The chain's CDR3 is CASSRRTSANEKLFF. The CDR3 DNA is TGTGCCAGCAGCAGAAGGACATCCGCTAATGAAAAACTGTTTTTT.

The table lists this clone with a count of one. This rearrangement joins TRBV6-1 to TRBJ2-4, with D unclear. Trimming took off 2 bases at V and 8 bases at J, with 10 bases between the two ends. This CDR3 region has 13 residues. CDR1 is MNHNS and CDR2 is SASEGT in the germline V gene. CDR3 sequence: CASSEYDEDIQYF. CDR3 bases: TGTGCCAGCAGTGAATATGACGAGGACATTCAGTACTTC.

The chain has TRBV6-5 and TRBJ2-2; D call uncertain. Trimming removed 4 bases from V and 3 bases from J, with 6 bases in between. Germline values: CDR1 MNHEY, CDR2 SVGAGI. The CDR3 runs to 13 residues. In DNA form, the CDR3 reads TGTGCCAGCAGTTCTACGGACACCGGGGAGCTGTTTTTT. It yields the protein CASSSTDTGELFF.

This clone has a single count. The sample contains more than one DNA sequence encoding this CDR3. The rearrangement uses TRBV9 and TRBJ2-7; no definite D call. Trimming cost V 0 bases and J 0 bases, with 4 bases left between them. Germline-derived CDR1 and CDR2 are SGDLS and YYNGEE. The CDR3 consists of 13 residues. The CDR3 reads CASSVGDSYEQYF. In DNA, the CDR3 is TGTGCCAGCAGCGTAGGAGACTCCTACGAGCAGTACTTC. The whole variable domain, filled in from reference TRBV9 and TRBJ2-7, reads DSGVTQTPKHLITATGQRVTLRCSPRSGDLSVYWYQQSLDQGLQFLIQYYNGEERAKGNILERFSAQQFPDLHSELNLSSLELGDSALYFCASSVGDSYEQYFGPGTRLTVT.

The rearrangement links TRBV15 to TRBJ1-2; 7 bases are a match to TRBD1. Trimming at V came to 4 bases and at J to 8 bases, leaving 7 bases not matched to a gene. The CDR3 sequence is 13 residues long. In germline, CDR1 is LNHNV, CDR2 YYDKDF (reference sequence). The CDR3 coding sequence is TGTGCCACCAGCATCAGGGACAGCAAAGGCTACACCTTC. This sequence encodes CATSIRDSKGYTF.

There are a few counts of this clone. This rearrangement joins TRBV7-9 to TRBJ1-4, with TRBD1 as a possible D gene (6 bases). CDR1 and CDR2 from the germline V gene are SEHNR and FQNEAQ (reference sequence). The CDR3 sequence is 15 residues long. Between the trimmed V and J ends, which lost 4 bases and 7 bases, there was a span of 16 bases. The CDR3 loop is CASSSTGTTGEKLFF. For the CDR3, the DNA is TGTGCCAGCAGCTCCACAGGGACCACGGGTGAAAAACTGTTTTTT. The variable domain in full, with the rest retrieved from reference TRBV7-9 and TRBJ1-4, is DTGVSQNPRHKITKRGQNVTFRCDPISEHNRLYWYRQTLGQGPEFLTYFQNEAQLEKSRLLSDRFSAERPKGSFSTLEIQRTEQGDSAMYLCASSSTGTTGEKLFFGSGTQLSVL.

The chain uses TRBV5-1 and TRBJ2-5; 9 bases are a match to TRBD1. This CDR3 has 15 residues. The V gene's germline CDR1 is SGHRS and CDR2 YFSETQ. J was trimmed by 1 base and V by 3 bases; bases with no gene match: 4. Here the CDR3 DNA reads TGCGCCAGCAGCTGGGGACAGGGAGGCCAAGAGACCCAGTACTTC. It is translated as CASSWGQGGQETQYF.

This rearrangement joins TRBV4-1 to TRBJ2-1, with TRBD2 as a possible D gene (6 bases). This CDR3 has 14 residues. With 0 bases removed from V and 6 bases from J, the gap between germline ends came to 9 bases. CDR1 is MGHRA, CDR2 YSYEKL, per germline. CDR3 in DNA: TGCGCCAGCAGCCAAGATTTGGGGGGCAATGAGCAGTTCTTC. This sequence encodes CASSQDLGGNEQFF.

This sequence joins TRBV9 and TRBJ1-1; TRBD1 agrees at 7 bases. From germline, CDR1 is SGDLS and CDR2 YYNGEE. This CDR3 spans 13 amino acids. The junction had 0 bases not matched to a gene; V was cut back by 3 bases and J by 1 base. CDR3 residues: CASSGDRNTEAFF. In DNA, the CDR3 is TGTGCCAGCAGCGGGGACAGGAACACTGAAGCTTTCTTT.

The rearrangement uses TRBV4-1 and TRBJ2-3, with TRBD2 identical over 8 bases. CDR3 length: 16 amino acids. Germline lookup yields CDR1 MGHRA and CDR2 YSYEKL. V was clipped by 1 base and J by 3 bases; unmatched bases: 6. CDR3 residues: CASSQATGGPTDTQYF. CDR3 sequence (DNA): TGCGCCAGCAGCCAAGCAACGGGAGGGCCGACAGATACGCAGTATTTT.

J is TRBJ2-3 and V is TRBV13, with D unresolved. Germline V gives CDR1 PRHDT, CDR2 FYEKMQ (reference sequence). CDR3 length equals 13 residues. Trimming removed 5 bases at V and 6 bases at J, with 12 bases between. CDR3: CASSDPLSDTQYF. CDR3 nucleotides: TGTGCCAGCAGCGACCCCCTTAGTGATACGCAGTATTTT.

This rearrangement joins TRBV19 to TRBJ2-3, with a tentative D call TRBD2 (7 bases). Germline-derived CDR1 and CDR2 are LNHDA and SQIVND (reference sequence). Trimming left V 5 bases short and J 4 bases short, with 16 bases between. The CDR3 runs to 15 residues. CDR3 DNA sequence: TGTGCCAGTAGTGGACGGAGGGGGGGCCCAGATACGCAGTATTTT. Amino acid sequence: CASSGRRGGPDTQYF.

CDR3 amino acids: CASSYELGTGPYEQYF. CDR3 DNA: TGTGCCAGCAGTTACGAACTCGGGACAGGGCCCTACGAGCAGTACTTC. V is TRBV6-5 and J is TRBJ2-7, with 9 bases identical to TRBD1. The CDR3 is made up of 16 amino acids. Trimming cost V 2 bases and J 2 bases; bases outside gene matches: 7. Germline V gives CDR1 MNHEY, CDR2 SVGAGI.

The gene calls are TRBV7-6 and TRBJ2-3; D ambiguous. This CDR3 contains 12 residues. V shed 5 bases and J shed 2 bases, with 5 bases lying between them. Germline CDR1 is SGHVS and CDR2 is FNYEAQ. This CDR3 reads CASSQNTDTQYF. Written as DNA, the CDR3 is TGTGCCAGCAGCCAAAACACAGATACGCAGTATTTT.

The sample holds one count of this clone. This rearrangement joins TRBV2 to TRBJ2-7; 11 positions match TRBD1. The J segment lost 3 bases and the V segment lost 5 bases, leaving 3 bases of the junction unmatched. The CDR3 totals 14 residues. The germline gives CDR1 SNHLY, CDR2 FYNNEI. Written as DNA, the CDR3 is TGTGCCAGCAGTTTCGGGACAGGGGGCTACGAGCAGTACTTC. Translation gives CASSFGTGGYEQYF. Complete variable domain (other parts from reference TRBV2 and TRBJ2-7): EPEVTQTPSHQVTQMGQEVILRCVPISNHLYFYWYRQILGQKVEFLVSFYNNEISEKSEIFDDQFSVERPDGSNFTLKIRSTKLEDSAMYFCASSFGTGGYEQYFGPGTRLTVT.

The chain links TRBV4-1 to TRBJ2-1, with D possibly TRBD2 on 5 matching bases. Germline values: CDR1 MGHRA, CDR2 YSYEKL. The germline V and J ends were trimmed by 0 bases and 6 bases, with 15 bases remaining between them. The CDR3 contains 16 residues. The CDR3 protein is CASSQDRVAGGNEQFF. The CDR3 DNA follows: TGCGCCAGCAGCCAAGATAGGGTAGCTGGAGGCAATGAGCAGTTCTTC.

The chain combines TRBV4-1 with TRBJ2-7; TRBD1 agrees at 11 bases. Germline values: CDR1 MGHRA, CDR2 YSYEKL. The CDR3 runs to 15 residues. V shed 3 bases, J shed 3 bases, and the junction held 4 bases outside the gene matches. Here the CDR3 reads CASSHPGTGGYEQYF. CDR3 sequence (DNA): TGCGCCAGCAGCCACCCCGGGACAGGGGGCTACGAGCAGTACTTC.

The CDR3 protein is CASSQPGLVVRKDEQFF. The DNA of the CDR3 is TGCGCCAGCAGCCAGCCGGGACTAGTGGTCCGTAAGGATGAGCAGTTCTTC. J is TRBJ2-1 and V is TRBV4-1, with 8 bases aligning to TRBD2. CDR1 and CDR2 (germline): MGHRA, YSYEKL. The J segment lost 8 bases and the V segment lost 3 bases, leaving 15 bases of the junction unmatched. The CDR3 extends over 17 amino acids.

This chain connects TRBV2 to TRBJ1-2; 12 positions match TRBD1. The germline CDR1 and CDR2 sequences are SNHLY and FYNNEI. Trimming at V came to 3 bases and at J to 8 bases, leaving 7 bases not matched to a gene. CDR3 size: 15 residues. The CDR3 loop is CASSDRDRGLRGYTF. In nucleotides, the CDR3 is TGTGCCAGCAGTGATCGGGACAGGGGGCTCCGCGGCTACACCTTC. The complete variable domain, with remaining parts taken from reference TRBV2 and TRBJ1-2, reads EPEVTQTPSHQVTQMGQEVILRCVPISNHLYFYWYRQILGQKVEFLVSFYNNEISEKSEIFDDQFSVERPDGSNFTLKIRSTKLEDSAMYFCASSDRDRGLRGYTFGSGTRLTVV.

J is TRBJ1-6 and V is TRBV19; 8 bases are shared with TRBD1. CDR3 length: 16 residues. V lost 5 bases and J lost 9; bases outside the gene matches: 12. Germline values: CDR1 LNHDA, CDR2 SQIVND (reference sequence). CDR3 region: CASSVVTGTGTSPLHF. The DNA of the CDR3 is TGTGCCAGTAGTGTCGTCACCGGGACAGGAACTTCACCCCTCCACTTT.

V gene TRBV27 combines with J gene TRBJ2-7, with 9 bases fitting TRBD2. The trim removed 0 bases at V and 0 bases at J, leaving 3 bases unmatched. CDR1 MNHEY and CDR2 SMNVEV come from the germline V gene (reference sequence). This CDR3 spans 16 amino acids. CDR3: CASSLSRAGGSYEQYF. For the CDR3, the DNA is TGTGCCAGCAGTTTATCCAGAGCGGGGGGCTCCTACGAGCAGTACTTC.

V and J are TRBV6-5 and TRBJ2-5; the D is unclear. The V end lost 5 bases, the J end lost 5 bases, and 15 bases lay between the germline ends. This CDR3 is 14 amino acids long. CDR1 is MNHEY and CDR2 is SVGAGI in the germline V gene. The CDR3 spells CASSLLEEWETQYF. In DNA, the CDR3 is TGTGCCAGCAGTCTCCTTGAGGAGTGGGAGACCCAGTACTTC.